Listed below are T cell receptor beta chains from one sample, sequenced in a study of PD-L1 blockade in urothelial cancer. Sequenced by immunoSEQ multiplex PCR; TCRdb stores in-frame clones only, minus some. The table shows fewer than 40,000 clones, with 85% to 90% occurring only once. The sample in question was PBMCs, obtained around atezolizumab (anti-PD-L1) treatment. The receptors stem from a man between 45 and 60 years old with urothelial cancer. Both conserved end residues are part of each CDR3. D genes are given only for firm matches. Rows may omit the clone size; those that give it use once, few, many or a size class.

clone_size j_call v_call d_call cdr3_aa cdr3_nt
NA TRBJ1-2 TRBV18 TRBD1 CASSPFTGTGVQYGYTF TGTGCCAGCTCACCCTTCACCGGGACAGGGGTACAGTATGGCTACACCTTC
NA TRBJ2-7 TRBV30 NA CAWTREYEQYF TGTGCCTGGACACGAGAATACGAGCAGTACTTC
once TRBJ2-1 TRBV5-6 NA CASSLGWGNVRDNEQFF TGTGCCAGCAGCTTGGGTTGGGGCAATGTCAGGGACAATGAGCAGTTCTTC
NA TRBJ2-7 TRBV4-3 TRBD2 CASSQDVTSGYRYEQYF TGCGCCAGCAGCCAAGATGTGACTAGCGGATATCGGTACGAGCAGTACTTC
NA TRBJ1-2 TRBV4-1 TRBD1 CASSPTPGGPYGYTF TGCGCCAGCAGCCCAACCCCAGGGGGACCCTATGGCTACACCTTC
NA TRBJ2-4 TRBV18 TRBD2 CASSKPSGSYKNIQYF TGTGCCAGCTCAAAACCTAGCGGGAGCTACAAAAACATTCAGTACTTC
NA TRBJ2-1 TRBV18 TRBD1 CASSRTGDHEQFF TGTGCCAGCTCACGTACAGGGGACCATGAGCAGTTCTTC
NA TRBJ2-3 TRBV6-6 NA CASREITDTQYF TGTGCCAGCAGAGAGATCACAGATACGCAGTATTTT
NA TRBJ2-3 TRBV30 TRBD2 CAWSVPSGGTFTQYF TGTGCCTGGAGTGTACCCAGCGGGGGTACCTTTACGCAGTATTTT
NA TRBJ2-5 TRBV4-2 TRBD1 CASSQAQGQGEETQYF TGTGCCAGCAGCCAAGCTCAGGGACAGGGGGAAGAGACCCAGTACTTC
NA TRBJ1-2 TRBV5-4 NA CASSYDQASNYGYTF TGTGCCAGCAGCTACGACCAGGCCTCTAACTATGGCTACACCTTC
NA TRBJ2-5 TRBV5-1 TRBD1 CASSLGDRGQETQYF TGCGCCAGCAGCTTGGGGGACAGGGGTCAAGAGACCCAGTACTTC
NA TRBJ1-4 TRBV6-5 TRBD1 CASRGTGGEKLFF TGTGCCAGCAGGGGGACAGGGGGCGAAAAACTGTTTTTT
NA TRBJ2-7 TRBV12-5 NA CASGQLGVWGDEQYF TGTGCTAGTGGCCAGCTTGGGGTCTGGGGGGACGAGCAGTACTTC
NA TRBJ2-2 TRBV9 NA CASSVATGTGELFF TGTGCCAGCAGCGTAGCTACGGGGACCGGGGAGCTGTTTTTT
once TRBJ2-2 TRBV4-3 TRBD2 CASSQPLAANTGELFF TGCGCCAGCAGCCAACCACTAGCGGCGAACACCGGGGAGCTGTTTTTT
NA TRBJ1-3 TRBV6-5 NA CASKQGNTIYF TGTGCCAGCAAGCAGGGGAACACCATATATTTT
NA TRBJ2-5 TRBV7-9 NA CASSLDLDYKETQYF TGTGCCAGCAGCTTAGACCTCGACTATAAAGAGACCCAGTACTTC
NA TRBJ1-6 TRBV10-2 TRBD1 CASSEFGQGDSPLHF TGCGCCAGCAGTGAGTTCGGACAGGGTGATTCACCCCTCCACTTT
NA TRBJ2-5 TRBV5-1 TRBD2 CASSFQSGDQETQYF TGCGCCAGCAGCTTTCAAAGCGGGGACCAAGAGACCCAGTACTTC
NA TRBJ2-3 TRBV7-6 NA CASSLGPSTDTQYF TGTGCCAGCAGCTTGGGCCCTAGCACAGATACGCAGTATTTT
NA TRBJ1-6 TRBV5-1 TRBD1 CASSFSTGGNSYNSPLHF TGCGCCAGCAGCTTTTCCACAGGGGGAAACTCCTATAATTCACCCCTCCACTTT
NA TRBJ1-4 TRBV29-1 NA CSVGGATNEKLFF TGCAGCGTTGGCGGTGCAACTAATGAAAAACTGTTTTTT